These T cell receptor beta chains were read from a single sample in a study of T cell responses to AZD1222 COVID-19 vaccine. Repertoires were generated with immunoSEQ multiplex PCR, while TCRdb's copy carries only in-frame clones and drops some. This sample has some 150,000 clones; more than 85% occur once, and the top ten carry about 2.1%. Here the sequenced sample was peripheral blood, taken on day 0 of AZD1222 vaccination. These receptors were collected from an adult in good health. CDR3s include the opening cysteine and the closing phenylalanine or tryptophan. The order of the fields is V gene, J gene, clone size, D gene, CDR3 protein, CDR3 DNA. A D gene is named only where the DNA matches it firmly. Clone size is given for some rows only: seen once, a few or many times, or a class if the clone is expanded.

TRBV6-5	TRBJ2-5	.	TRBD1	CASSYRGHSQETQYF	TGTGCCAGCAGTTACAGGGGGCATTCCCAAGAGACCCAGTACTTC
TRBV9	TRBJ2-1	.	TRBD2	CASSVMASGSNEQFF	TGTGCCAGCAGCGTAATGGCTAGCGGGAGTAATGAGCAGTTCTTC
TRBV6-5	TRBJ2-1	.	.	CASSPGDGLTEQFF	TGTGCCAGCAGCCCCGGGGACGGACTAACTGAGCAGTTCTTC
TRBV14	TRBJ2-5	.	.	CASSYRQYQETQYF	TGTGCCAGCAGCTATAGACAGTACCAAGAGACCCAGTACTTC
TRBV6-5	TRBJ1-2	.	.	CASSYTGPSGYGYTF	TGTGCCAGCAGTTACACCGGGCCGAGTGGGTATGGCTACACCTTC
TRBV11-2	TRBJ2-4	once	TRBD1	CASSKDRENIQYF	TGTGCCAGCAGCAAGGACAGGGAAAACATTCAGTACTTC
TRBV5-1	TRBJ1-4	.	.	CASSSSTGTNIEKLFF	TGCGCCAGCAGCTCGAGCACGGGGACGAATATCGAAAAACTGTTTTTT
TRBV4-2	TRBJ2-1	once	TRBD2	CASSQRREGAGNEQFF	TGTGCCAGCAGCCAAAGGCGGGAGGGGGCCGGCAATGAGCAGTTCTTC
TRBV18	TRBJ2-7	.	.	CASSPGTDSYEQYF	TGTGCCAGCTCCCCCGGGACTGACTCCTACGAGCAGTACTTC
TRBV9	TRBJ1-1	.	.	CASGGVNTEAFF	TGTGCCAGCGGGGGAGTGAACACTGAAGCTTTCTTT
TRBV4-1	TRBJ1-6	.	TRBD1	CASSGGDSFNSPLHF	TGCGCCAGCAGCGGGGGGGACAGTTTTAATTCACCCCTCCACTTT
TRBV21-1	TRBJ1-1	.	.	CASSKAGIRETEAFF	TGTGCCAGCAGCAAAGCGGGGATCAGGGAAACTGAAGCTTTCTTT
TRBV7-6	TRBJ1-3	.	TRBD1	CASSLAGQGATNTIYF	TGTGCCAGCAGCTTAGCTGGACAGGGAGCCACGAACACCATATATTTT
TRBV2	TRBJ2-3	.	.	CASSEALTDTQYF	TGTGCCAGCAGTGAAGCGCTTACAGATACGCAGTATTTT
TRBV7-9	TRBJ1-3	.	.	CASSSTVASGNTIYF	TGTGCCAGCAGCTCGACAGTGGCCTCTGGAAACACCATATATTTT
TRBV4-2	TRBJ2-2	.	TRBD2	CASSQVAGGRPGELFF	TGTGCCAGCAGCCAAGTGGCGGGGGGTAGGCCCGGGGAGCTGTTTTTT
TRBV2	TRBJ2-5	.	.	CASTGEAQETQYF	TGTGCCAGCACGGGAGAAGCCCAAGAGACCCAGTACTTC
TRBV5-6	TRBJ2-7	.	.	CASSREGRGEQYF	TGTGCCAGCAGCAGAGAGGGCCGCGGCGAGCAGTACTTC
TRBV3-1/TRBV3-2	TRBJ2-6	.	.	CASSQERHSGANVLTF	TGTGCCAGCAGCCAAGAAAGGCACTCTGGGGCCAACGTCCTGACTTTC
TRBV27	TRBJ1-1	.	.	CASSFSGNTEAFF	TGTGCCAGCAGTTTCTCAGGGAACACTGAAGCTTTCTTT
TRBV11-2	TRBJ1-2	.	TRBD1	CASSPTRTGSYGYTF	TGTGCCAGCAGCCCTACAAGGACAGGATCCTATGGCTACACCTTC
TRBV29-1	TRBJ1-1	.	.	CSVSGGGITEAFF	TGCAGCGTCTCTGGCGGGGGGATAACTGAAGCTTTCTTT
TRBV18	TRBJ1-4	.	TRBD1	CASSPTGTNEKLFF	TGTGCCAGCTCCCCGACAGGGACTAATGAAAAACTGTTTTTT
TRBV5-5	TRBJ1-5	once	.	CASSLGRGDNQPQHF	TGTGCCAGCAGCTTGGGGAGGGGGGATAATCAGCCCCAGCATTTT
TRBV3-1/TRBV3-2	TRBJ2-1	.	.	CASSQGGRVNEQFF	TGTGCCAGCAGCCAAGGAGGACGGGTGAATGAGCAGTTCTTC
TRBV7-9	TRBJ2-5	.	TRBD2	CASSGEREVRTQYF	TGTGCCAGCAGCGGCGAGCGGGAAGTACGGACCCAGTACTTC
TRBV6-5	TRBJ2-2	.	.	CASHREDTGELFF	TGTGCCAGCCACAGGGAAGACACCGGGGAGCTGTTTTTT
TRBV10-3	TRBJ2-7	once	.	CAISESGASYEQYF	TGTGCCATCAGTGAGTCAGGGGCCTCCTACGAGCAGTACTTC
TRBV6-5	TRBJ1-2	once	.	CASSFYPEGGEDGYTF	TGTGCCAGCAGTTTCTACCCCGAGGGGGGAGAGGATGGCTACACCTTC
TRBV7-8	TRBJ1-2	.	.	CASSLRRGITNYGYTF	TGTGCCAGCAGCTTAAGACGGGGCATTACTAACTATGGCTACACCTTC
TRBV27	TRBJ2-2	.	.	CASSRGLQGPTGELFF	TGTGCCAGCAGCCGAGGCCTACAGGGACCCACCGGGGAGCTGTTTTTT
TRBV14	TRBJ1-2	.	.	CASSPDRNYGYTF	TGTGCCAGCAGCCCCGACAGAAACTATGGCTACACCTTC
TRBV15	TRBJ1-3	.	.	CATSSQARTSGNTIYF	TGTGCCACCAGCAGTCAAGCCCGGACCTCTGGAAACACCATATATTTT
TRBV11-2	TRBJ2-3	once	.	CASSLVPAGRTDTQYF	TGTGCCAGCAGCTTAGTACCCGCGGGCCGCACAGATACGCAGTATTTT
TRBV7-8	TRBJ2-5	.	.	CASSLALGSKRETQYF	TGTGCCAGCAGCTTAGCGCTCGGGTCGAAGAGAGAGACCCAGTACTTC
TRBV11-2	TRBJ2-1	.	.	CASSLGGHNEQFF	TGTGCCAGCAGCTTAGGGGGGCATAATGAGCAGTTCTTC
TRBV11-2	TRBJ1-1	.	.	CASSLDLRDTEAFF	TGTGCCAGCAGCTTAGATCTGAGGGACACTGAAGCTTTCTTT
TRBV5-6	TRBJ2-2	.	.	CASSLRSLGGELFF	TGTGCCAGCAGCTTGAGGTCGCTCGGGGGGGAGCTGTTTTTT
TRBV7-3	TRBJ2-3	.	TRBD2	CASSLRAGGITDTQYF	TGTGCCAGCAGCTTAAGAGCGGGGGGGATCACAGATACGCAGTATTTT
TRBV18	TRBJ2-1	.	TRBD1	CASSPRPGQGDNEQFF	TGTGCCAGCTCACCTCGACCGGGACAGGGGGACAATGAGCAGTTCTTC
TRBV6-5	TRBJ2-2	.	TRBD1	CASSPGTGNTGELFF	TGTGCCAGCAGCCCCGGGACAGGGAACACCGGGGAGCTGTTTTTT
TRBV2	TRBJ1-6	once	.	CASSAEFGAYNSPLHF	TGTGCCAGCAGTGCCGAGTTCGGGGCCTATAATTCACCCCTCCACTTT